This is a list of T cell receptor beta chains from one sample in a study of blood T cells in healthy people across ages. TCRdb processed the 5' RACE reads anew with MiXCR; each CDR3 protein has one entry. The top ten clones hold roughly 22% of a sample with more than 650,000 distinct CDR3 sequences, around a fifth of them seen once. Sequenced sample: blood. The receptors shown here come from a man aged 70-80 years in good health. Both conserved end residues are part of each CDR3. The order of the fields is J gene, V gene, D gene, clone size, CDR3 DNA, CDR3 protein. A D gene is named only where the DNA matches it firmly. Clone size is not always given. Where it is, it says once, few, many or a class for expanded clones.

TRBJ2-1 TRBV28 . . TGTGCCAGCAGTTTTGAGACAGTGTACAATGAGCAGTTCTTC CASSFETVYNEQFF
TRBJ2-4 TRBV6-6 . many TGTGCCAGCAGTTACTCGGGCAGGGCGGGATCCAAAAACATTCAGTACTTC CASSYSGRAGSKNIQYF
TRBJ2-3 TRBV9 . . TGTGCCAGCAACATACCGCTTGCGGGGGCCGCAGATACGCAGTATTTT CASNIPLAGAADTQYF
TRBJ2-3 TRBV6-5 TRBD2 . TGTGCCAGCAGTTTGGGGCGACTAGCGGGTTTCACAGATACGCAGTATTTT CASSLGRLAGFTDTQYF
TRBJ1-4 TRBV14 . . TGTGCCAGCAGAGGCCCGGGGGAAAAACTGTTTTTT CASRGPGEKLFF
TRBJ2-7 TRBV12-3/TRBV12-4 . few TGTGCCAGCAGTTTATTCTCTGGGCTAGGCTCCTACGAGCAGTACTTC CASSLFSGLGSYEQYF
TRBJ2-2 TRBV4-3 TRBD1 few TGCGCCAGCAGCCTCGGGACAGAATCCGGGGAGCTGTTTTTT CASSLGTESGELFF
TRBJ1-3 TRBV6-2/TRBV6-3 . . TGTGCCAGCAGTCCGACGGGAGAAGGAAACACCATATATTTT CASSPTGEGNTIYF
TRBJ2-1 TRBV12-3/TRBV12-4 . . TGTGCCAGCAGTTACCTTCCGTATGAGCAGTTCTTC CASSYLPYEQFF
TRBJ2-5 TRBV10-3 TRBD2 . TGTGCCATCAGTGAGTCTGGCGGGAGGGCCAGAGAGACCCAGTACTTC CAISESGGRARETQYF
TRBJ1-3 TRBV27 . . TGTGACAGCAGACCCGCCGGGACGGGTGGAAACACCATATATTTT CDSRPAGTGGNTIYF
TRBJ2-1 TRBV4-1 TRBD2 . TGCGCCAGCAGCCAACCTAGCGGAGACAATGAGCAGTTCTTC CASSQPSGDNEQFF
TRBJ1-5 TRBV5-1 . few TGCGCCAGCAGCTTAGGCGGGGATCCAAGCAATCAGCCCCAGCATTTT CASSLGGDPSNQPQHF
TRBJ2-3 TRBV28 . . TGTGCCAGTAGTTTCCCTGGCCACGGAGATACGCAGTATTTT CASSFPGHGDTQYF
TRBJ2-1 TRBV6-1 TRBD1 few TGTGCCAGCAGGCGCTTCCAGGGGGCGCCTAAGGGCAATGAGCAGTTCTTC CASRRFQGAPKGNEQFF
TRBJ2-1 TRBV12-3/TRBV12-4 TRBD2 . TGTGCCAGCAGTTTCGGGACTAGTAACGGTGAGCAGTTCTTC CASSFGTSNGEQFF
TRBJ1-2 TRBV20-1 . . TGCAGTGCTAGAGCTACCGGACAGATACCCTATGGCTACACCTTC CSARATGQIPYGYTF
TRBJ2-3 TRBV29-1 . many TGCAGCGGAAGGGACAGCACAGATACGCAGTATTTT CSGRDSTDTQYF
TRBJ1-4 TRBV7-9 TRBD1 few TGTGCCAGCAGCGCCCCCGGGACAGCCGGGGAAAAACTGTTTTTT CASSAPGTAGEKLFF
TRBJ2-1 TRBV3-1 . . TGTGCCAGCAGCCATCGGACTACGCGAGGTGAGCAGTTCTTC CASSHRTTRGEQFF
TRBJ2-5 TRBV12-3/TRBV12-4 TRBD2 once TGTGCCAGCAGGCCAGAATATACTAGCGGGAAAGAGACCCAGTACTTC CASRPEYTSGKETQYF